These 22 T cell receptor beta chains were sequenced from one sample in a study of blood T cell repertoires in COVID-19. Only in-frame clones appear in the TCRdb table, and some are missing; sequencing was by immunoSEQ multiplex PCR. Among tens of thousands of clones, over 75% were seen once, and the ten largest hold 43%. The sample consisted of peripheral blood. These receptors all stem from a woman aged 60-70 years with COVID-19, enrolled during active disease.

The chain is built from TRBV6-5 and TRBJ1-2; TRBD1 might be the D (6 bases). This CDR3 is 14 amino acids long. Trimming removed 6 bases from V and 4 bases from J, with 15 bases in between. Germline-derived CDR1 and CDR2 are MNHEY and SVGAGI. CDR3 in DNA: TGTGCCAGCAGCCCGGGACACCCGGGCTATGGCTACACCTTC. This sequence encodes CASSPGHPGYGYTF.

The CDR3, as DNA: TGTGCCAGCAGCTTGGCCTCCGGACAGGCCTACCGGGATGAGCAGTTCTTC. Translating gives CASSLASGQAYRDEQFF. The chain carries TRBV5-6 and TRBJ2-7; 7 bases match TRBD1. With the DNA end fitting TRBJ2-1 better, the J assignment may be wrong. The CDR3 consists of 17 residues. CDR1 is SGHDT, CDR2 YYEEEE, per germline.

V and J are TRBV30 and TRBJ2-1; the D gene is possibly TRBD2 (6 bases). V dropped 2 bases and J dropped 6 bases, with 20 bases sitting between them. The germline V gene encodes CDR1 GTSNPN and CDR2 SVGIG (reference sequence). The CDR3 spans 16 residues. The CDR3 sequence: CAWSPLQDWRGNEQFF. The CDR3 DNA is TGTGCCTGGAGTCCACTACAGGACTGGAGGGGCAATGAGCAGTTCTTC.

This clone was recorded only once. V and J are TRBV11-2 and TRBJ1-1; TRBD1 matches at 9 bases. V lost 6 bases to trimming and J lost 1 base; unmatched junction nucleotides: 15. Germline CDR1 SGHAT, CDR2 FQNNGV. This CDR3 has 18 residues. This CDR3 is CASRALGQGKMRNTEAFF. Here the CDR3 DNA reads TGTGCCAGCAGAGCTTTGGGACAGGGTAAAATGCGGAACACTGAAGCTTTCTTT.

The CDR3 DNA follows: TGTGCCAGCAGCTCAAGACAGGGGAGCTATGGCTACACCTTC. Translating it yields CASSSRQGSYGYTF. The chain recombines TRBV5-4 with TRBJ1-2; 8 nucleotides agree with TRBD1. The CDR3 length is 14 residues. Trimming cost V 3 bases and J 4 bases; bases outside gene matches: 5. In germline, CDR1 is SGHNT, CDR2 YYREEE (reference sequence). Variable domain in full (rest from reference TRBV5-4 and TRBJ1-2): ETGVTQSPTHLIKTRGQQVTLRCSSQSGHNTVSWYQQALGQGPQFIFQYYREEENGRGNFPPRFSGLQFPNYSSELNVNALELDDSALYLCASSSRQGSYGYTFGSGTRLTVV.

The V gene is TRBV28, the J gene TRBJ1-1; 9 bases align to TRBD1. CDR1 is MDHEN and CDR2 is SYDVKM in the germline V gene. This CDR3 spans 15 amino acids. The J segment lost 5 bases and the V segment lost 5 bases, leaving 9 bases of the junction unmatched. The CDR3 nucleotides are TGTGCCAGCAGTAACTACAGGGGGCTGAGAACTGAAGCTTTCTTT. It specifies CASSNYRGLRTEAFF.

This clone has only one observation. This CDR3 is CATAPGTGGYEQYF. In DNA form, the CDR3 reads TGTGCCACGGCGCCCGGGACAGGGGGCTACGAGCAGTACTTC. The chain is built from TRBV10-3 and TRBJ2-7; 11 nucleotides align to TRBD1. CDR3 length: 14 residues. J gave up 3 bases and V 10 bases, and 8 bases lay outside the gene matches. Germline V gene sequence: CDR1 ENHRY, CDR2 SYGVKD.

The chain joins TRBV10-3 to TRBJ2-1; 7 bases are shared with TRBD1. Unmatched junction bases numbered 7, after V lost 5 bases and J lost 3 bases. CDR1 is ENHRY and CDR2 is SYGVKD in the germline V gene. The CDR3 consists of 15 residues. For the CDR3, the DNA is TGTGCCATCAGTCGGGACAGTTTGAACTACAATGAGCAGTTCTTC. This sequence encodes CAISRDSLNYNEQFF.

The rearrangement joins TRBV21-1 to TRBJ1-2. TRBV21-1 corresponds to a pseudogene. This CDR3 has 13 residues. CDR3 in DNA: TGTGCCAGCAGCTCTGGGAGCACTTATGGCTACACCTTC. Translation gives CASSSGSTYGYTF.

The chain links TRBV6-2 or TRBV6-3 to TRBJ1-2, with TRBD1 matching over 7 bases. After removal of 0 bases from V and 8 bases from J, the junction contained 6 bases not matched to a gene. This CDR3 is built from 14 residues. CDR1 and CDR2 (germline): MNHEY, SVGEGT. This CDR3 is CASSYSDRERGYTF. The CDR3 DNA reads TGTGCCAGCAGTTACTCCGACAGGGAGAGGGGCTACACCTTC.

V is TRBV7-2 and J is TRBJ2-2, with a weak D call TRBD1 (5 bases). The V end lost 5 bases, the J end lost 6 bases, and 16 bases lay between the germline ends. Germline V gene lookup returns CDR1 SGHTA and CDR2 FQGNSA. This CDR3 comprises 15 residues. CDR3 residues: CASSQGQAWSGELFF. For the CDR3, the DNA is TGTGCCAGCAGCCAAGGACAAGCCTGGTCCGGGGAGCTGTTTTTT.

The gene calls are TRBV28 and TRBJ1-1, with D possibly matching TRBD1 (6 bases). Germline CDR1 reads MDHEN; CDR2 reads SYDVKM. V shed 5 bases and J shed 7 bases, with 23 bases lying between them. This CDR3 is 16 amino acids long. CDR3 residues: CASSEYRDGGYSEAFF. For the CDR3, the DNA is TGTGCCAGCAGTGAGTACAGGGATGGAGGTTACAGTGAAGCTTTCTTT.

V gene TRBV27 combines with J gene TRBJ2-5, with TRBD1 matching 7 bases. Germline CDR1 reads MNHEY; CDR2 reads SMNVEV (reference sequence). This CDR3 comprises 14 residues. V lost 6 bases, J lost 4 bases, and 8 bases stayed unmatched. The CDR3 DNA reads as TGTGCCAGCAGAAATGAAGGGGGCGCAGAGACCCAGTACTTC. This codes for CASRNEGGAETQYF.

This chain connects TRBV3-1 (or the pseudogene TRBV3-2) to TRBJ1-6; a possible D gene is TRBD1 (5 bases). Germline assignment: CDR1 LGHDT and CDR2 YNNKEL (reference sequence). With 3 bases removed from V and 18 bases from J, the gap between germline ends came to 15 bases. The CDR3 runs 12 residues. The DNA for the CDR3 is TGTGCCAGCAGCCAGGCCCAGGGAGGACGCCACTTT. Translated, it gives CASSQAQGGRHF.

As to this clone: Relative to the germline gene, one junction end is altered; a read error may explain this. The CDR3 region is CASSLIAREGLF. In nucleotides, the CDR3 is TGTGCCAGCAGTTTAATCGCGAGGGAGGGCCTCTTC. This rearrangement joins TRBV12-3 or TRBV12-4 to TRBJ2-1; 7 bases map to TRBD2. The CDR3 consists of 12 residues.

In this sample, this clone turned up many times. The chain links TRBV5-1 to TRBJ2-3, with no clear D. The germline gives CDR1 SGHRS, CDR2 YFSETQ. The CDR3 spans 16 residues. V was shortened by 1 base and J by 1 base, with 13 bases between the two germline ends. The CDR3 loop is CASSLNTAARTDTQYF. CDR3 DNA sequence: TGCGCCAGCAGCTTGAACACCGCGGCGCGCACAGATACGCAGTATTTT.

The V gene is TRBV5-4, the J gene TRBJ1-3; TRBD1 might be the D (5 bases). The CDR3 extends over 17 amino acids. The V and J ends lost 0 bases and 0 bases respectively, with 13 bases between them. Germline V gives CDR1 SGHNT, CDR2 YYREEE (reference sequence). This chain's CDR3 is CASSLGGDHSSGNTIYF. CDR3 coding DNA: TGTGCCAGCAGCTTGGGGGGGGACCACAGCTCTGGAAACACCATATATTTT.

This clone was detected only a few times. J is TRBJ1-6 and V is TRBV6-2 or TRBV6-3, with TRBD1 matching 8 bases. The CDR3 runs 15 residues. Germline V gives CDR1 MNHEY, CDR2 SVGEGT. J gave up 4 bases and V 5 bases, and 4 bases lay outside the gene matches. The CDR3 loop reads CASSQRQGYNSPLHF. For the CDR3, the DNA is TGTGCCAGCAGTCAGCGACAGGGGTATAATTCACCCCTCCACTTT.

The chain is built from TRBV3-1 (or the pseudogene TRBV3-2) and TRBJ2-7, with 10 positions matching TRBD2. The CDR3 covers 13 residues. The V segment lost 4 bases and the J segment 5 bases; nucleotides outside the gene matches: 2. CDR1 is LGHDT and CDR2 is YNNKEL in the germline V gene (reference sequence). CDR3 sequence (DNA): TGTGCCAGCAGCCGCAGCGGGGGGGACGAGCAGTACTTC. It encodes CASSRSGGDEQYF.

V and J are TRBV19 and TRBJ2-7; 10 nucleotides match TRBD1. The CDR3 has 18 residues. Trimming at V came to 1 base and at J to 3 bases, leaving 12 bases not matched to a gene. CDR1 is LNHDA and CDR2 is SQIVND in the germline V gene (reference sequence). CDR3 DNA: TGTGCCAGTAGTATAGGTCTGGTGGCGACAGGGGGCGGCTACGAGCAGTACTTC. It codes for CASSIGLVATGGGYEQYF.

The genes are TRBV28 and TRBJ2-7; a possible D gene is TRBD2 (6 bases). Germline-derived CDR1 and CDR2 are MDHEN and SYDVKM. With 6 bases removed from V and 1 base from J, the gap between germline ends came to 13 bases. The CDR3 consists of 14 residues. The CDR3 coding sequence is TGTGCCAGCAGACCATCCGCGGGATCCTACGAGCAGTACTTC. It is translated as CASRPSAGSYEQYF.

CDR3 nucleotides: TGTGCCAGCAGCGTAGAGGGTAGGGGCGAGCAGTACTTC. As protein: CASSVEGRGEQYF. The chain joins TRBV9 to TRBJ2-7; D possibly corresponds to TRBD1 (5 bases). There are 13 residues in the CDR3. The germline V and J ends were trimmed by 0 bases and 6 bases, with 10 bases remaining between them. Per the germline V gene, CDR1 is SGDLS and CDR2 is YYNGEE.